This T cell receptor beta chain emerged from a study of early T cells in non-severe SARS-CoV-2 infection. Study as a whole: Unpaired chains resulted from sequencing bulk RNA of unsorted whole blood. Study-level findings and limits: The VDJdb matching leaned toward anti-spike CD8 responses and overlooked private and CD4 specificities.

This clonotype was counted only a few times. Antigen specificity is unknown. The TCR library protocol attached unique molecular identifiers to the individual cDNA molecules. TCRdb itself ran the 5' RACE reads through MiXCR, one entry per CDR3 protein. This sample has some 40,000 distinct CDR3 sequences, with 4.6% found just once. This CDR3 has 16 amino acids. Germline V gives CDR1 MNHEY, CDR2 SVGEGT. Trimming left V 7 bases short and J 0 bases short, with 17 bases between. Source material: whole blood. The receptor was isolated from an adult who was a healthcare worker with PCR-confirmed SARS-CoV-2 infection or an uninfected control (not recorded which). This chain uses TRBV6-2 or TRBV6-3 with TRBJ2-3; D perhaps matches TRBD2 (6 bases). In DNA form, the CDR3 reads TGTGCCAGCACGACCCCCGGGGGTTCTAGCACAGATACGCAGTATTTT. Residues: CASTTPGGSSTDTQYF.